This is a list of T cell receptor beta chains from one sample in a study of T cell repertoires in cytomegalovirus infection. TCRdb recomputed calls from the reads with MiXCR, one row per CDR3 protein. Found here are approximately 750,000 distinct CDR3 sequences, 35% to 40% of them singletons; the top ten hold around 2.6%. What was sequenced was PBMCs. The receptor set was obtained from a human donor in good health (CMV status not recorded). Some clones in this sample may be carry-over from other donors' samples. Both conserved end residues are part of each CDR3. D genes are given only for firm matches. Clone size is stated in some rows and not others, as once, few, many or a class when expanded.

D gene | J gene | V gene | clone size | CDR3 DNA | CDR3 protein
TRBD1 | TRBJ1-1 | TRBV28 | - | TGTGCCAGCAGTGCGGACAGGGGAGTCGCTGAAGCTTTCTTT | CASSADRGVAEAFF
- | TRBJ1-4 | TRBV30 | few | TGTGCCTGGATGAAACCCGGGCCAGCTAATGAAAAACTGTTTTTT | CAWMKPGPANEKLFF
TRBD1 | TRBJ1-3 | TRBV7-6 | few | TGTGCCAGCAGCGCACAGGGGGCCGAGATGACTGGAAACACCATATATTTT | CASSAQGAEMTGNTIYF
TRBD2 | TRBJ2-1 | TRBV20-1 | few | TGCAGTGCACCACGACTAGCGGGAGGTGGGAATGAGCAGTTCTTC | CSAPRLAGGGNEQFF
TRBD2 | TRBJ2-7 | TRBV7-9 | - | TGTGCCAGCAGCTCAAATATCGGGGGAGGGGAACGCTCCTACGAGCAGTACTTC | CASSSNIGGGERSYEQYF
TRBD1 | TRBJ1-5 | TRBV12-3/TRBV12-4 | - | TGTGCCAGCAGTTCTTTGGACAGGGGAAGCAATCAGCCCCAGCATTTT | CASSSLDRGSNQPQHF
- | TRBJ2-1 | TRBV12-3/TRBV12-4 | - | TGTGCCAGCAGTTTTCTATACAGAGTCGATGAGCAGTTCTTC | CASSFLYRVDEQFF
- | TRBJ2-1 | TRBV19 | - | TGTGCCAGTAGTATAGATCCGGGCTCTTACAATGAGCAGTTCTTC | CASSIDPGSYNEQFF
- | TRBJ2-5 | TRBV12-3/TRBV12-4 | few | TGTGCCAGCAGTTTACCCCGACAGGTCGGAGGAAAGACCCAGTACTTC | CASSLPRQVGGKTQYF
- | TRBJ2-3 | TRBV28 | - | TGTGCCAGCAGGATCCGAGCGGGCTCTGTGGATACGCAGTATTTT | CASRIRAGSVDTQYF